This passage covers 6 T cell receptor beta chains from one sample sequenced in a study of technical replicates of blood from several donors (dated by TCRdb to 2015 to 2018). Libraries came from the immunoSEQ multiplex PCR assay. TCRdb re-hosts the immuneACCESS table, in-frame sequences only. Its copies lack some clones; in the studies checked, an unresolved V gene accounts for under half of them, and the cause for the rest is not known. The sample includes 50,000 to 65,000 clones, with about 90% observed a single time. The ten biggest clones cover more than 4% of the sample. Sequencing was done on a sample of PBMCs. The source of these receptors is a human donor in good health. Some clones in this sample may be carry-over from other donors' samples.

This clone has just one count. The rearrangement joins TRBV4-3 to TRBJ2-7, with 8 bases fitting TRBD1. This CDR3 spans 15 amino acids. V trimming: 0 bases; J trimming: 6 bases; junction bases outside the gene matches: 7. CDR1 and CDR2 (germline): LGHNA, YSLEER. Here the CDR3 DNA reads TGCGCCAGCAGCCAAGATTGGACAGGGAACGGCGAGCAGTACTTC. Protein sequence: CASSQDWTGNGEQYF.

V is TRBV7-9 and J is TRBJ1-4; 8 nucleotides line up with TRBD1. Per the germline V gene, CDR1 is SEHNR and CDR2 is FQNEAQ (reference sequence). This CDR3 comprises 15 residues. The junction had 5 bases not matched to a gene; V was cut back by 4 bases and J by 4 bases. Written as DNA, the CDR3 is TGTGCCAGCAGCTCTACAGGGGGTTATAATGAAAAACTGTTTTTT. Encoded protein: CASSSTGGYNEKLFF.

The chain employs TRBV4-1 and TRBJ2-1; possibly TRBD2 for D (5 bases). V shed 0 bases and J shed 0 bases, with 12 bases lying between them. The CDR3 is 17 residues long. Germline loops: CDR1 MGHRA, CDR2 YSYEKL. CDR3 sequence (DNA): TGCGCCAGCAGCCAAGAGACGAACGGAGGCTCCTACAATGAGCAGTTCTTC. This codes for CASSQETNGGSYNEQFF.

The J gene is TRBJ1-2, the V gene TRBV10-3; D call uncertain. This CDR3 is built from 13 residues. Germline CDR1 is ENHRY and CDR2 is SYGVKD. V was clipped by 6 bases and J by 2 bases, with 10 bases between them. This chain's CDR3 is CAISVQVNYGYTF. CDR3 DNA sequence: TGTGCCATCAGCGTTCAGGTGAACTATGGCTACACCTTC.

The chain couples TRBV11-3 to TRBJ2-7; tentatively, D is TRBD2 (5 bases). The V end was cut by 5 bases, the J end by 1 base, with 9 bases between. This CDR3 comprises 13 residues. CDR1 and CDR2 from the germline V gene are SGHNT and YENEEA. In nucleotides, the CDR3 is TGTGCCAGCAGCCTCGGGAATTCCTACGAGCAGTACTTC. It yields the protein CASSLGNSYEQYF.

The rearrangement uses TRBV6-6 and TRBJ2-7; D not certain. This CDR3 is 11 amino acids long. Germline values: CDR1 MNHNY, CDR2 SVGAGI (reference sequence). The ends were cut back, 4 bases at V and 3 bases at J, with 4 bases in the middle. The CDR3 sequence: CASSFNYEQYF. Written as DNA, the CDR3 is TGTGCCAGCAGTTTCAACTACGAGCAGTACTTC.